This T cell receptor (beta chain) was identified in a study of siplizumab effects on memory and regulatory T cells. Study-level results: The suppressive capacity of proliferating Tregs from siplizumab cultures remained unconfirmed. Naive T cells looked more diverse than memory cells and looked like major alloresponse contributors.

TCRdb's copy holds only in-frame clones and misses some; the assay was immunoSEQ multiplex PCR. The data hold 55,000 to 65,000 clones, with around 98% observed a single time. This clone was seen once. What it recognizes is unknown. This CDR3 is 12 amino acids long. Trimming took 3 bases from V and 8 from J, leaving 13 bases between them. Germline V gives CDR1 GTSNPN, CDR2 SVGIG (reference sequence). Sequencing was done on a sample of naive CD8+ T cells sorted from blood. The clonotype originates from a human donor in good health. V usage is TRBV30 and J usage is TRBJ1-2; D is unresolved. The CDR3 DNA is TGTGCCTGGAGGCTGGGGATGCGGGGCTACACCTTC. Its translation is CAWRLGMRGYTF.